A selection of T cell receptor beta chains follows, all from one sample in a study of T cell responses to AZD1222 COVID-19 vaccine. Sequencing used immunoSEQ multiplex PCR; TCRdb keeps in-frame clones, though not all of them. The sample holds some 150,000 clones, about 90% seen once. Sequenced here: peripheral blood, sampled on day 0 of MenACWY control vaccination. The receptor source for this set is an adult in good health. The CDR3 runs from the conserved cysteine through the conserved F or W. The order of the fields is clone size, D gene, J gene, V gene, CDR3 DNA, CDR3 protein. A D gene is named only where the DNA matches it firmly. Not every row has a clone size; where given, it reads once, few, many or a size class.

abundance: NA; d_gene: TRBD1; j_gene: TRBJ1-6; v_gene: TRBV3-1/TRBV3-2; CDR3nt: TGTGCCAGCAGCCAGAGAGCCGGGACAGGGCGTTCACCCCTCCACTTT; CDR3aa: CASSQRAGTGRSPLHF
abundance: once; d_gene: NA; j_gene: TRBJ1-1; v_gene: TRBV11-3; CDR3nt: TGTGCCAGCAGCTCCGTCGGGCACGGGAACACTGAAGCTTTCTTT; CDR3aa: CASSSVGHGNTEAFF
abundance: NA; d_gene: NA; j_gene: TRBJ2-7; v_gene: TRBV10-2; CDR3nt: TGCGCCAGCAGTGATAAAGGCTGGGAGCAGTACTTC; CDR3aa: CASSDKGWEQYF
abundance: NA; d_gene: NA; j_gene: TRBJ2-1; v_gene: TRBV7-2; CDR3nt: TGTGCCAGCAAAACCACACGGGCCAGTGATGAGCAGTTCTTC; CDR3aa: CASKTTRASDEQFF
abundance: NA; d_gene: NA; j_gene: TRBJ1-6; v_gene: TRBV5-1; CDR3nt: TGCGCCAGCAGTTCGACCGGCAGCTCCTATAATTCACCCCTCCACTTT; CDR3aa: CASSSTGSSYNSPLHF
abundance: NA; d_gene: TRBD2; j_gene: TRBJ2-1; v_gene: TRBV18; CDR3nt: TGTGCCAGCTCACCCGGGACTAGCGGACACAATGAGCAGTTCTTC; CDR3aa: CASSPGTSGHNEQFF
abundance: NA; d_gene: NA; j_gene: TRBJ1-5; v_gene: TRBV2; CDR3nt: TGTGCCAGCAGTGGGCTGGGGAAGAGCAATCAGCCCCAGCATTTT; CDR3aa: CASSGLGKSNQPQHF
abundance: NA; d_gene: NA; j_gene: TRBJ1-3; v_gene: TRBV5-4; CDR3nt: TGTGCCAGCAGCTTGGGACTTACTGGAAACACCATATATTTT; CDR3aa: CASSLGLTGNTIYF
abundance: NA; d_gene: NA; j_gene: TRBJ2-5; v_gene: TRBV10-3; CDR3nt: TGTGCCATCAAGGACAGCCAAAAAGAGACCCAGTACTTC; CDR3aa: CAIKDSQKETQYF
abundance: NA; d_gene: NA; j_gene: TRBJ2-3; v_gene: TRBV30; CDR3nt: TGTGCCTGGAGTGTAGGTTCAACGCGCACAGATACGCAGTATTTT; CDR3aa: CAWSVGSTRTDTQYF
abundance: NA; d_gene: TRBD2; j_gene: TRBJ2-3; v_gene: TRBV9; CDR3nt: TGTGCCAGCAGCCCGGGACTAGCGGGAGCTAGCACAGATACGCAGTATTTT; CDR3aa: CASSPGLAGASTDTQYF
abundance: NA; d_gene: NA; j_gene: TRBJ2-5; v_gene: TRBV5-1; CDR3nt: TGCGCCAGCAGCTTCGGGGTAAGCCAAGAGACCCAGTACTTC; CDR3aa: CASSFGVSQETQYF
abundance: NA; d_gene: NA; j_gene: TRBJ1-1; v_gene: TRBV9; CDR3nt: TGTGCCAGCAGCGTAGAAGGGGTCACTGAAGCTTTCTTT; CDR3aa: CASSVEGVTEAFF
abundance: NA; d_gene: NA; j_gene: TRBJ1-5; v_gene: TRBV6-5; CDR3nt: TGTGCCAGCAAAACCGAGAACAATCAGCCCCAGCATTTT; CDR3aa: CASKTENNQPQHF
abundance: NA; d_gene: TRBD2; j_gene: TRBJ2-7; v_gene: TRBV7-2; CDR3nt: TGTGCCAGCAGCTTAGGCCCTAGCGGGATCCCGGGGGAGCAGTACTTC; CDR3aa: CASSLGPSGIPGEQYF
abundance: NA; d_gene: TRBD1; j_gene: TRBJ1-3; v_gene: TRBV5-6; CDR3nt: TGTGCCAGCAGCTTGACGGCAGGGGGGAACACCATATATTTT; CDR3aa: CASSLTAGGNTIYF
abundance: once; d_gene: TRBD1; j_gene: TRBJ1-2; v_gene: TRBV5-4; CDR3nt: TGTGCCAGCAGCTTGCGGGACAGGGGCTATGGCTACACCTTC; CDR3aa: CASSLRDRGYGYTF
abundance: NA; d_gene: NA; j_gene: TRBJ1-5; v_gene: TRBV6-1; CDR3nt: TGTGCCAGCAGTGAAGAGGCAATTCAGCCCCAGCATTTT; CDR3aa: CASSEEAIQPQHF
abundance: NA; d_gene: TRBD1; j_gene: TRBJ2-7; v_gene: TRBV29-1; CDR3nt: TGCAGCGTTGAGGACAGGGGGTTCCACGAGCAGTACTTC; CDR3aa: CSVEDRGFHEQYF
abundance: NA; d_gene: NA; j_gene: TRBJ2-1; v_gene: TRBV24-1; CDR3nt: TGTGCCACCAGTCGGTTTGGTGGCGATGAGCAGTTCTTC; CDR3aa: CATSRFGGDEQFF
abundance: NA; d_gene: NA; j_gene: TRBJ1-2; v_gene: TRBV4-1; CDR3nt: TGCGCCAGCAGCCAATTTTGGGTGGGTAACTATGGCTACACCTTC; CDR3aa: CASSQFWVGNYGYTF
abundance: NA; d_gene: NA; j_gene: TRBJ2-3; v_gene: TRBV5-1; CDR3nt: TGCGCCAGCAGCACCTTGGGAGGGGGCAGCACAGATACGCAGTATTTT; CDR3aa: CASSTLGGGSTDTQYF
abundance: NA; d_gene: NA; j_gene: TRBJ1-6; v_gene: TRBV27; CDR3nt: TGTGCCAGCAAAATTACGGGTGGGATAAGCTCACCCCTCCACTTT; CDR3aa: CASKITGGISSPLHF
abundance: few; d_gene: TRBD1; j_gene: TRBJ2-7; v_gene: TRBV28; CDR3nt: TGTGCCAGCATCGTGGGACAGGGGGTTTCCTACGAGCAGTACTTC; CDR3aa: CASIVGQGVSYEQYF
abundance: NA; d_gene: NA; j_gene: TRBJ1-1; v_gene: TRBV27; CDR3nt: TGTGCCAGCAGTTTCGATTCCATGAACACTGAAGCTTTCTTT; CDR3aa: CASSFDSMNTEAFF
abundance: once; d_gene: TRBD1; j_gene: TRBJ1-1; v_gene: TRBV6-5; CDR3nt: TGTGCCAGCAGTTACATAACCACAGGGGGCCTAACTGAAGCTTTCTTT; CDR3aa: CASSYITTGGLTEAFF
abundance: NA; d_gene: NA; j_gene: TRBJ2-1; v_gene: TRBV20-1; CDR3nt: TGCAGTGCTCGCGAGTGGAATGAGCAGTTCTTC; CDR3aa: CSAREWNEQFF
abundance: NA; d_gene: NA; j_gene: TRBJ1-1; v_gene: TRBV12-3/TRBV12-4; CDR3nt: TGTGCCAGCAGTTTAGCGCAGGGCGCTGAAGCTTTCTTT; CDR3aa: CASSLAQGAEAFF
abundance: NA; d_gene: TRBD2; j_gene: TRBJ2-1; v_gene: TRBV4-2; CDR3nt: TGTGCCAGCAGCCAAGCGAGCGGGGGGCTCTACAATGAGCAGTTCTTC; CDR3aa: CASSQASGGLYNEQFF
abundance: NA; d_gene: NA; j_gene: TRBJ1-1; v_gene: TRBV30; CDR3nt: TGTGCCTGGACTGTAGACTCCTATATGAACACTGAAGCTTTCTTT; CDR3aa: CAWTVDSYMNTEAFF
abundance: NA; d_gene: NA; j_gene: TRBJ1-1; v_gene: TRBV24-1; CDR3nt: TGTGCCACCAGCGGGGGGGCTGAAGCTTTCTTT; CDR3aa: CATSGGAEAFF
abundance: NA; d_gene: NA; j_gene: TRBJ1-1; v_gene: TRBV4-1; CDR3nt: TGCGCCAGCAGCCAGGGACCGCCGAACACTGAAGCTTTCTTT; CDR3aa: CASSQGPPNTEAFF
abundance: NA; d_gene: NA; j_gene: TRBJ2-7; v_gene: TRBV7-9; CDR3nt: TGTGCCAGCAGCTTGGACACTACGTACGAGCAGTACTTC; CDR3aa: CASSLDTTYEQYF
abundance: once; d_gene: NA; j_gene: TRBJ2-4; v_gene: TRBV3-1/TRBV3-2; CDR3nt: TGTGCCAGCAGCCAAAACGGGGTGGACAAAAACATTCAGTACTTC; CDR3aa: CASSQNGVDKNIQYF
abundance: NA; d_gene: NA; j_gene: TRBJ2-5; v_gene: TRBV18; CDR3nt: TGTGCCAGCTCACCTCCGCAGGAAGAGACCCAGTACTTC; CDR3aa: CASSPPQEETQYF
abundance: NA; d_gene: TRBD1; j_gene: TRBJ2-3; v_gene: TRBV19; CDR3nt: TGTGCCAGTAGTCCCGGGACAGGGACTGGTACGCAGTATTTT; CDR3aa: CASSPGTGTGTQYF
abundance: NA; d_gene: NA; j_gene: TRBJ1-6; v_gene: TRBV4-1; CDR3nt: TGCGCCAGCAGCCAAGGGGGGGGCCACTCACCCCTCCACTTT; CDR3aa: CASSQGGGHSPLHF
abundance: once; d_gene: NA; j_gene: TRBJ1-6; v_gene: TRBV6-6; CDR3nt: TGTGCCAGCAGTTACTCGATGGAGGGGAATTCACCCCTCCACTTT; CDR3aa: CASSYSMEGNSPLHF
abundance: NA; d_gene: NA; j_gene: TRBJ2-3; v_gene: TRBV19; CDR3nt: TGTGCCAGTAGTCAATCTCCGGGAGCAGATACGCAGTATTTT; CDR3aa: CASSQSPGADTQYF
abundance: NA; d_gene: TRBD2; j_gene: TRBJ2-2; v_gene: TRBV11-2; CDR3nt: TGTGCCAGCAGCTCGATCTTTAGCGGGAGCAACACCGGGGAGCTGTTTTTT; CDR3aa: CASSSIFSGSNTGELFF
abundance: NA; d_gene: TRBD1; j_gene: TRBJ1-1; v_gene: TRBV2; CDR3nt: TGTGCCAGCAGTGCGCGACGGACAGGCAACATGAACACTGAAGCTTTCTTT; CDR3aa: CASSARRTGNMNTEAFF
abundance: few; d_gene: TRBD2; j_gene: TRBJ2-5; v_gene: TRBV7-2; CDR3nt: TGTGCCAGCAGCTTGACAGCGGGAGGGGGAGGGGAGACCCAGTACTTC; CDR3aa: CASSLTAGGGGETQYF
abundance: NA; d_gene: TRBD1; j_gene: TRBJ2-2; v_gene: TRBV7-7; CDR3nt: TGTGCCAGCAGCTCGGACAGGGCACGGACCGGGGAGCTGTTTTTT; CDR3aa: CASSSDRARTGELFF
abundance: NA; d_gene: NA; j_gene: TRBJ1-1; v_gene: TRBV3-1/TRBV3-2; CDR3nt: TGTGCCAGCAGCCCGGCGATGAACACTGAAGCTTTCTTT; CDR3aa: CASSPAMNTEAFF
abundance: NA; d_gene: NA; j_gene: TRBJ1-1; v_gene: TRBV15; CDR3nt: TGTGCCACCAGCAGAGTGCGTAGGGGCTCTCCATTGAACACTGAAGCTTTCTTT; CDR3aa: CATSRVRRGSPLNTEAFF
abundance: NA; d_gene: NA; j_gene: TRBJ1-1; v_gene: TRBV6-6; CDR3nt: TGTGCCAGCAGTTACTTAGACGGAAACACTGAAGCTTTCTTT; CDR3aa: CASSYLDGNTEAFF
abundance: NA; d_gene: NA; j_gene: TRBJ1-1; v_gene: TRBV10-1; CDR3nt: TGCGCCAGCAGCGAAGACAGGAACACTGAAGCTTTCTTT; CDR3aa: CASSEDRNTEAFF
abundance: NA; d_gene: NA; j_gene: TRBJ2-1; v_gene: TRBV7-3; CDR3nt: TGTGCCAGCAGCTTAACTGGCAATGAGCAGTTCTTC; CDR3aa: CASSLTGNEQFF
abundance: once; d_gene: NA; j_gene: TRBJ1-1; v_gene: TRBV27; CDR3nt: TGTGCCAGCAGTTTAGGGTCGGGGTATCCTGAAGCTTTCTTT; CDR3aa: CASSLGSGYPEAFF
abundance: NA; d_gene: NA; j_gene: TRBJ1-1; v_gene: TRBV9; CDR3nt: TGTGCCAGCAGCGGGGGTAAGACTGAAGCTTTCTTT; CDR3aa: CASSGGKTEAFF
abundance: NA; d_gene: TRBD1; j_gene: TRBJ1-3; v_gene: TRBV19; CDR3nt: TGTGCCAGTGGTTCGGGACAGGGATCTGGAAACACCATATATTTT; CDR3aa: CASGSGQGSGNTIYF
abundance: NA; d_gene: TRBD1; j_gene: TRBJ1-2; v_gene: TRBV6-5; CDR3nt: TGTGCCAGCAGGGCCCAGGGGGGCCAGGTAGGGGGCTACACCTTC; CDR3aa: CASRAQGGQVGGYTF